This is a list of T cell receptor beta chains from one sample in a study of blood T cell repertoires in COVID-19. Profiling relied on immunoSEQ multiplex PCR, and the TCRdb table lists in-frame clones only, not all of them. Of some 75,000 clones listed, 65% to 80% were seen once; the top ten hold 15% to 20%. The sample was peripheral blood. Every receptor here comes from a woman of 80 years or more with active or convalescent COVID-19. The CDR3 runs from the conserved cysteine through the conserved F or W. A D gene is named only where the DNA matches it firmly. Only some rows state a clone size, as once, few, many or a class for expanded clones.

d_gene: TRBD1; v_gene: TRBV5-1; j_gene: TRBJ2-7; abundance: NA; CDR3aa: CASSYSGTVDYEQYF; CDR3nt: TGCGCCAGCAGCTACTCCGGGACAGTAGACTACGAGCAGTACTTC
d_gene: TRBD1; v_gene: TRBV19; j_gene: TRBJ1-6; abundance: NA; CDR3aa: CASSRSGGDWSSPLHF; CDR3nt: TGTGCCAGTAGTCGGTCAGGGGGCGATTGGAGTTCACCCCTCCACTTT
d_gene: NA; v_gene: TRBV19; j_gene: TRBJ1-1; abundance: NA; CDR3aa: CASSIDEGVTEAFF; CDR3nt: TGTGCCAGTAGTATAGATGAGGGGGTCACTGAAGCTTTCTTT
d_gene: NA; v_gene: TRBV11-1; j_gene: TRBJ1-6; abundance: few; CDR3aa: CASSLRQAYNSPLHF; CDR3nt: TGTGCCAGCAGCTTACGACAGGCCTATAATTCACCCCTCCACTTT
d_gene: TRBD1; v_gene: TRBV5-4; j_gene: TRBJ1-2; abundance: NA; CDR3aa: CASSSMTGQIYGYTF; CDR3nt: TGTGCCAGCAGCTCAATGACAGGGCAAATCTATGGCTACACCTTC
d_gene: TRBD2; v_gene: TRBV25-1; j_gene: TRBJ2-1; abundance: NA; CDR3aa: CASSYSGGSSYNEQFF; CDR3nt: TGTGCCAGCAGTTATAGCGGCGGGAGCTCCTACAATGAGCAGTTCTTC
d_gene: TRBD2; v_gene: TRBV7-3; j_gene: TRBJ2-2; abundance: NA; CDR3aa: CASSLDPGLAPGELFF; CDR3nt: TGTGCCAGCAGCTTAGATCCGGGACTAGCGCCCGGGGAGCTGTTTTTT
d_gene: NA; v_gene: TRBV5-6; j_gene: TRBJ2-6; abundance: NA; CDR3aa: CASSPLGDLGANVLTF; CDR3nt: TGTGCCAGCAGCCCCCTAGGTGATCTTGGGGCCAACGTCCTGACTTTC
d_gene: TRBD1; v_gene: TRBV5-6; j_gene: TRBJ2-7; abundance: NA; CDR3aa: CASSLIGQGAYEQYF; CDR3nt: TGTGCCAGCAGCTTGATCGGCCAGGGGGCTTACGAGCAGTACTTC
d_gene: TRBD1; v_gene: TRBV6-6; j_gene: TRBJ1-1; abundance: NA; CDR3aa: CASSSQTGAATEAFF; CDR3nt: TGTGCCAGCAGTTCCCAGACAGGGGCGGCCACTGAAGCTTTCTTT
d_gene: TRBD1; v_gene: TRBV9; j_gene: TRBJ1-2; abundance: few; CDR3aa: CASSVGLDRGIDGYTF; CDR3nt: TGTGCCAGCAGCGTAGGACTCGACAGGGGAATAGATGGCTACACCTTC
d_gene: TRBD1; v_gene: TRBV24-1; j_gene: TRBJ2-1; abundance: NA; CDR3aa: CATSDGDSLEQFF; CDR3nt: TGTGCCACCAGTGATGGGGACAGCCTTGAGCAGTTCTTC
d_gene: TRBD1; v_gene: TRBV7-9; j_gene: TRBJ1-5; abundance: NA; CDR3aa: CASSPPGQGKQPQHF; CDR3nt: TGTGCCAGCAGCCCCCCGGGACAGGGCAAGCAGCCCCAGCATTTT
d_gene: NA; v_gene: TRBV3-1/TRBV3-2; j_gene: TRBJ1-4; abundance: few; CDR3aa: CASSQSYASQRNDEKLFF; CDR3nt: TGTGCCAGCAGCCAATCCTACGCCTCTCAGAGGAACGATGAAAAACTGTTTTTT
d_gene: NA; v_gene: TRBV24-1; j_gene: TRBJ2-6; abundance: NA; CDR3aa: CATSGSGLPSGANVLTF; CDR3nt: TGTGCCACCAGTGGTTCAGGGTTACCCTCTGGGGCCAACGTCCTGACTTTC
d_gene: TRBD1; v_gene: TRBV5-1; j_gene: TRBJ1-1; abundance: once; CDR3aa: CASATGATMNTEAFF; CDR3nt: TGCGCCAGCGCGACAGGGGCCACCATGAACACTGAAGCTTTCTTT